This TCR beta chain derives from a study of blood T cell repertoires in COVID-19. Method: immunoSEQ multiplex PCR; TCRdb's copy keeps in-frame clones and lacks some. The sample shows over 200,000 clones, 85% to 90% of them seen only once. Germline CDR1 and CDR2: SGHRS and YFSETQ. The CDR3 spans 15 residues. Trimming took 0 bases from V and 5 from J; bases not matched to a gene: 4. While infection was still active, Seattle patients were enrolled and then followed longitudinally. The sequenced sample consisted of peripheral blood. The chain uses TRBV5-1 and TRBJ1-2; TRBD1 agrees at 10 bases. The clonotype was recovered from a man aged 25 to 40 with COVID-19, enrolled during active disease. CDR3 nucleotide sequence: TGCGCCAGCAGCTTGGACCGGACAGGGGGATATGGCTACACCTTC. It specifies CASSLDRTGGYGYTF. The full variable domain, with the rest looked up from reference TRBV5-1 and TRBJ1-2, is KAGVTQTPRYLIKTRGQQVTLSCSPISGHRSVSWYQQTPGQGLQFLFEYFSETQRNKGNFPGRFSGRQFSNSRSEMNVSTLELGDSALYLCASSLDRTGGYGYTFGSGTRLTVV.